Following are 16 T cell receptor beta chains from one sample sequenced in a study of spatial heterogeneity in lung cancer. Time point indicated: blood at routine non-recurrence follow-up after resection. No cell sorting; template was whole RNA from tumor, lung tissue or PBMC. TCRdb itself ran the 5' RACE reads through MiXCR, one entry per CDR3 protein. The data show roughly 120,000 distinct CDR3 sequences, 12% seen once. Sequenced material: PBMCs, taken at follow-up. The receptors here all came from a male donor with early-stage non-small cell lung cancer.

This clonotype was found a few times. The chain has TRBV19 and TRBJ2-2; possibly TRBD1 or TRBD2 for D (6 bases each). Between the trimmed V and J ends, which lost 3 bases and 3 bases, there was a span of 8 bases. Germline loops: CDR1 LNHDA, CDR2 SQIVND (reference sequence). This CDR3 has 14 residues. CDR3: CASSMRGDTGELFF. The DNA for the CDR3 is TGTGCCAGTAGTATGAGGGGGGACACCGGGGAGCTGTTTTTT.

Many counts were recorded for this clonotype. The chain combines TRBV29-1 with TRBJ2-3; D unresolved. Germline CDR1 SQVTM, CDR2 ANQGSEA. V was trimmed by 7 bases and J by 7 bases, leaving 18 bases between them. The CDR3 length is 13 residues. For the CDR3, the DNA is TGCAGCGCCCCGGGCGGTGCAACAAATACGCAGTATTTT. Protein sequence: CSAPGGATNTQYF.

This clonotype was seen at least ten times. The chain carries TRBV7-3 and TRBJ1-1; TRBD1 matches at 10 bases. J was trimmed by 5 bases and V by 5 bases; bases with no gene match: 5. CDR1 is SGHTA and CDR2 is FQGTGA in the germline V gene. CDR3 length equals 14 residues. CDR3 nucleotide sequence: TGTGCCAGCAGCATATTGGGACAGGGGACTGAAGCTTTCTTT. This encodes CASSILGQGTEAFF.

This rearrangement joins TRBV25-1 to TRBJ1-2, with D possibly matching TRBD1 (5 bases). The CDR3 extends over 14 amino acids. The germline gives CDR1 MGHDK, CDR2 SYGVNS. Trimming pared 2 bases from V and 2 bases from J, leaving 9 bases between. The CDR3 protein is CASSEPAGNYGYTF. In nucleotides, the CDR3 is TGTGCCAGCAGTGAACCCGCAGGGAACTATGGCTACACCTTC.

This clonotype was seen at least ten times. The rearrangement joins TRBV4-1 to TRBJ1-5; 8 positions match TRBD1. J gave up 4 bases and V 1 base, and 3 bases lay outside the gene matches. Looked up from germline, CDR1 is MGHRA and CDR2 is YSYEKL. The CDR3 runs 15 residues. The CDR3 reads CASSQGDRRNQPQHF. The CDR3 nucleotides are TGCGCCAGCAGCCAAGGGGACAGGCGAAATCAGCCCCAGCATTTT.

This clonotype was observed at least ten times. Compared with germline, one end of the junction differs, possibly owing to a read error. The chain uses TRBV7-7 and TRBJ2-3, with TRBD1 as a possible D gene (5 bases). Looked up from germline, CDR1 is SSHAT and CDR2 is FNYEAQ (reference sequence). The CDR3 has 14 amino acids. The CDR3 DNA is TGTGCTAGCAGCTTAGGGGATGCTTCAGATACGCAGTATTTT. It yields the protein CASSLGDASDTQYF. Complete variable domain (other parts from reference TRBV7-7 and TRBJ2-3): GAGVSQSPRYKVTKRGQDVTLRCDPISSHATLYWYQQALGQGPEFLTYFNYEAQPDKSGLPSDRFSAERPEGSISTLTIQRTEQRDSAMYRCASSLGDASDTQYFGPGTRLTVL.

With respect to this clonotype: A read error may account for a junction end that differs from germline. The chain links TRBV6-5 to TRBJ2-1; tentative D call: TRBD1 (5 bases). The CDR3 has 13 residues. Germline values: CDR1 MNHEY, CDR2 SVGAGI. This CDR3 reads CGSSYDRDNEQFF. The DNA of the CDR3 is TGTGGCAGCAGTTACGACAGAGACAATGAGCAGTTCTTC.

This clonotype showed up many times. J is TRBJ2-7 and V is TRBV18; D is possibly TRBD2 (6 bases). The CDR3 has 13 amino acids. V lost 0 bases and J lost 3, with 6 bases in between. The germline V gene encodes CDR1 KGHSH and CDR2 LQKENI. CDR3 amino acids: CASSPPGGYEQYF. DNA of the CDR3: TGTGCCAGCTCACCACCGGGGGGCTACGAGCAGTACTTC. Supplemented by reference TRBV18 and TRBJ2-7, the full variable domain reads NAGVMQNPRHLVRRRGQEARLRCSPMKGHSHVYWYRQLPEEGLKFMVYLQKENIIDESGMPKERFSAEFPKEGPSILRIQQVVRGDSAAYFCASSPPGGYEQYFGPGTRLTVT.

This clonotype was counted at least ten times. The chain carries TRBV7-6 and TRBJ1-4, with a possible D match to TRBD1 (5 bases). The CDR3 extends over 14 amino acids. V lost 3 bases and J 6 bases, leaving 11 bases between the germline ends. Looked up from germline, CDR1 is SGHVS and CDR2 is FNYEAQ. CDR3 bases: TGTGCCAGCAGCTTGGGGGGATTTCATGAAAAACTGTTTTTT. This codes for CASSLGGFHEKLFF.

This sequence joins TRBV3-1 and TRBJ1-5; D unclear. V shed 1 base and J shed 5 bases, with 6 bases lying between them. From germline, CDR1 is LGHDT and CDR2 YNNKEL (reference sequence). This CDR3 has 13 residues. The DNA for the CDR3 is TGTGCCAGCAGCCAAGCTCTTGATCAGCCCCAGCATTTT. It translates to CASSQALDQPQHF.

The V and J genes are TRBV29-1 and TRBJ1-3; D remains unclear. The CDR3 has 16 amino acids. Germline V gene sequence: CDR1 SQVTM, CDR2 ANQGSEA. V was pared by 4 bases and J by 0 bases, with 16 bases between. The CDR3 bases are TGCAGCGTTGCTGGACCTCTTAAGGGCTCTGGAAACACCATATATTTT. This gives the protein CSVAGPLKGSGNTIYF. The entire variable domain, with the rest obtained from reference TRBV29-1 and TRBJ1-3, is as follows: SAVISQKPSRDICQRGTSLTIQCQVDSQVTMMFWYRQQPGQSLTLIATANQGSEATYESGFVIDKFPISRPNLTFSTLTVSNMSPEDSSIYLCSVAGPLKGSGNTIYFGEGSWLTVV.

CDR3 coding DNA: TGTGCCAGCAGCTTAGATGGGGCAGCTAATTCACCCCTCCACTTT. It translates to CASSLDGAANSPLHF. The genes are TRBV11-2 and TRBJ1-6, with TRBD1 as a possible D gene (5 bases). The CDR3 loop spans 15 amino acids. The ends were cut back, 0 bases at V and 6 bases at J, with 9 bases in the middle. Germline assignment: CDR1 SGHAT and CDR2 FQNNGV.

This clonotype was found many times. The chain uses TRBV24-1 and TRBJ2-2, with D perhaps TRBD2 (5 bases). This CDR3 contains 15 residues. Germline CDR1 reads KGHDR; CDR2 reads SFDVKD. With 8 bases removed from V and 4 bases from J, the gap between germline ends came to 16 bases. CDR3 loop: CATKGDPPSTGELFF. The CDR3 region has the DNA TGTGCCACCAAGGGAGACCCACCATCCACCGGGGAGCTGTTTTTT.

This clonotype was recorded at least ten times. V gene TRBV12-3 or TRBV12-4 combines with J gene TRBJ2-3; perhaps TRBD1 as D (5 bases). V lost 5 bases and J lost 2, with 14 bases in between. The CDR3 covers 15 residues. CDR3 in DNA: TGTGCCAGCAGTCCCCAGGGCGGATACACAGATACGCAGTATTTT. Its translation is CASSPQGGYTDTQYF.

The CDR3 sequence is CASKDRVGNQPQHF. CDR3 nucleotide sequence: TGTGCCAGTAAGGATCGGGTTGGCAATCAGCCCCAGCATTTT. The rearrangement uses TRBV19 and TRBJ1-5; D gene uncertain. Trimming took off 7 bases at V and 2 bases at J, with 12 bases between the two ends. In germline, CDR1 is LNHDA, CDR2 SQIVND (reference sequence). The CDR3 totals 14 residues. Filled out from reference TRBV19 and TRBJ1-5, the complete variable domain reads DGGITQSPKYLFRKEGQNVTLSCEQNLNHDAMYWYRQDPGQGLRLIYYSQIVNDFQKGDIAEGYSVSREKKESFPLTVTSAQKNPTAFYLCASKDRVGNQPQHFGDGTRLSIL.

This clonotype was counted only a few times. The chain employs TRBV25-1 and TRBJ2-7, with TRBD1 identical over 7 bases. CDR1 is MGHDK, CDR2 SYGVNS, per germline. V was clipped by 6 bases and J by 1 base; unmatched bases: 9. The CDR3 loop spans 15 amino acids. CDR3 sequence (DNA): TGTGCCAGCAGACCCCGGGACAGTTATTCCTACGAGCAGTACTTC. It translates to CASRPRDSYSYEQYF.